A selection of T cell receptor beta chains follows, all from one sample in a study of cytomegalovirus exposure and HLA in healthy donors. TCRdb's table, derived via immunoSEQ multiplex PCR, lists solely in-frame clones and lacks some. The sample spans some 76,000 clones; the ten largest clones claim roughly 0.9%. Specimen: PBMCs. The receptors derive from a boy aged 5-17 years in good health and CMV-seronegative. CDR3s include the opening cysteine and the closing phenylalanine or tryptophan. A D gene is named only where the DNA matches it firmly.

V,J,D,CDR3,DNA
TRBV6-5,TRBJ2-3,TRBD2,CASSYSTSGSTDTQYF,TGTGCCAGCAGTTACTCGACTAGCGGGAGTACAGATACGCAGTATTTT
TRBV5-1,TRBJ2-5,TRBD1,CASSSGQEGTQYF,TGCGCCAGCAGTTCGGGACAGGAGGGGACCCAGTACTTC
TRBV12-5,TRBJ2-1,-,CASGLVVRGWGNEQFF,TGTGCTAGTGGTTTGGTAGTAAGGGGCTGGGGCAATGAGCAGTTCTTC
TRBV6-1,TRBJ2-2,-,CASILTGDTGELFF,TGTGCCAGCATTTTGACAGGAGATACCGGGGAGCTGTTTTTT
TRBV19,TRBJ1-2,-,CASSMTVLYGYTF,TGTGCCAGTAGTATGACAGTTCTCTATGGCTACACCTTC
TRBV19,TRBJ2-7,-,CASSISGQTGTYEQYF,TGTGCCAGTAGTATTTCAGGCCAAACCGGGACCTACGAGCAGTACTTC
TRBV29-1,TRBJ2-2,TRBD1,CSVEDPGTGVGELFF,TGCAGCGTTGAAGACCCCGGGACAGGTGTCGGAGAGCTGTTTTTT
TRBV5-6,TRBJ2-7,-,CASSLWGPYEQYF,TGTGCCAGCAGCCTCTGGGGGCCCTACGAGCAGTACTTC
TRBV19,TRBJ2-7,-,CASSIPGFSYEQYF,TGTGCCAGTAGTATACCGGGGTTCTCCTACGAGCAGTACTTC
TRBV29-1,TRBJ2-7,-,CSVEGGDQGYEQYF,TGCAGCGTTGAGGGCGGGGACCAGGGCTACGAGCAGTACTTC
TRBV6-1,TRBJ1-5,TRBD1,CASSDMDRGYQPQHF,TGTGCCAGCAGTGATATGGACAGGGGCTATCAGCCCCAGCATTTT
TRBV30,TRBJ2-7,-,CAWSVRSRGWLTYEQYF,TGTGCCTGGAGTGTAAGATCTCGGGGTTGGTTGACCTACGAGCAGTACTTC
TRBV30,TRBJ2-7,TRBD2,CAWATRLAGVYGQYF,TGTGCCTGGGCGACTCGGCTAGCGGGGGTCTACGGGCAGTACTTC
TRBV19,TRBJ2-6,TRBD1,CASSPTGAGANVLTF,TGTGCCAGTAGTCCTACAGGGGCCGGGGCCAACGTCCTGACTTTC
TRBV5-1,TRBJ1-2,-,CASSLNRDGYTF,TGCGCCAGCAGCCTCAACAGGGATGGCTACACCTTC
TRBV4-1,TRBJ2-5,TRBD2,CASSQVRTSGIGETQYF,TGCGCCAGCAGCCAAGTTAGGACTAGCGGGATCGGAGAGACCCAGTACTTC
TRBV5-1,TRBJ2-7,TRBD1,CASSLVGQDYEQYF,TGCGCCAGCAGCTTGGTCGGACAGGATTACGAGCAGTACTTC
TRBV5-1,TRBJ1-5,-,CASSTTGGSNQPQHF,TGCGCCAGCAGCACTACCGGAGGGAGCAATCAGCCCCAGCATTTT
TRBV10-2,TRBJ1-1,-,CASSELYTEAFF,TGCGCCAGCAGTGAGCTCTACACTGAAGCTTTCTTT
TRBV4-1,TRBJ1-6,-,CASSQEVRRSNSPLHF,TGCGCCAGCAGCCAAGAAGTGAGGAGGTCTAATTCACCCCTCCACTTT
TRBV9,TRBJ2-7,TRBD1,CASSDGTGAYEQYF,TGTGCCAGCAGCGATGGGACAGGAGCCTACGAGCAGTACTTC
TRBV7-6,TRBJ2-3,-,CASSPSTDTQYF,TGTGCCAGCAGCCCTTCCACAGATACGCAGTATTTT
TRBV28,TRBJ2-1,-,CASSPITLADNEQFF,TGTGCCAGCAGTCCTATAACCTTAGCGGACAATGAGCAGTTCTTC
TRBV6-5,TRBJ2-7,TRBD2,CASSSSTSGRYEQYF,TGTGCCAGCAGTTCGTCGACTAGCGGGAGATACGAGCAGTACTTC
TRBV4-3,TRBJ1-2,TRBD1,CASSQGWGDSYGYTF,TGCGCCAGCAGCCAAGGGTGGGGGGACAGCTATGGCTACACCTTC
TRBV5-1,TRBJ1-2,TRBD1,CASSGGQGTFHGYTF,TGCGCCAGCAGCGGCGGACAGGGTACGTTCCATGGCTACACCTTC
TRBV27,TRBJ1-1,TRBD1,CASSLSQLTGGEAFF,TGTGCCAGCAGTTTATCCCAACTAACAGGGGGTGAAGCTTTCTTT
TRBV30,TRBJ1-2,-,CAWRSNRNYGYTF,TGTGCCTGGAGAAGTAACAGGAACTATGGCTACACCTTC
TRBV4-1,TRBJ1-2,TRBD1,CASSQSGTGDFYGYTF,TGCGCCAGCAGCCAATCCGGGACAGGGGACTTCTATGGCTACACCTTC
TRBV9,TRBJ2-1,TRBD2,CASSLLAGDYNEQFF,TGTGCCAGCAGCCTCTTAGCGGGGGATTACAATGAGCAGTTCTTC
TRBV5-1,TRBJ1-5,-,CASSLGTANNQPQHF,TGCGCCAGCAGCTTGGGGACAGCAAATAATCAGCCCCAGCATTTT
TRBV6-5,TRBJ1-2,-,CASSPAGFYGYTF,TGTGCCAGCAGTCCCGCGGGCTTCTATGGCTACACCTTC
TRBV5-6,TRBJ2-7,-,CASSWTDTGTNPPYEQYF,TGTGCCAGCAGCTGGACCGATACAGGGACGAACCCTCCCTACGAGCAGTACTTC
TRBV6-1,TRBJ1-2,-,CASRVNRDGYTF,TGTGCCAGCAGAGTAAACAGGGATGGCTACACCTTC
TRBV7-7,TRBJ2-5,-,CASSFSPQETQYF,TGTGCCAGCAGCTTTTCTCCTCAAGAGACCCAGTACTTC
TRBV9,TRBJ2-1,-,CASSVASGAGYNEQFF,TGTGCCAGCAGCGTAGCTTCTGGGGCAGGGTACAATGAGCAGTTCTTC
TRBV7-9,TRBJ2-1,-,CASSPSGAGLDNEQFF,TGTGCCAGCAGCCCATCGGGAGCGGGTTTGGACAATGAGCAGTTCTTC
TRBV5-1,TRBJ2-5,-,CASSADRSETQYF,TGCGCCAGCAGCGCCGACAGGTCAGAGACCCAGTACTTC
TRBV9,TRBJ2-1,-,CASQDGSSYNEQFF,TGTGCCAGCCAAGACGGGAGCTCCTACAATGAGCAGTTCTTC
TRBV4-2,TRBJ1-6,TRBD1,CASSGTGGYNSPLHF,TGTGCCAGCAGCGGGACAGGGGGATATAATTCACCCCTCCACTTT
TRBV29-1,TRBJ2-1,-,CSVVQGPSSYNEQFF,TGCAGCGTTGTTCAGGGGCCGAGCTCCTACAATGAGCAGTTCTTC
TRBV25-1,TRBJ2-1,TRBD2,CASRPLAGGHYNEQFF,TGTGCCAGCAGGCCCCTAGCGGGAGGGCATTACAATGAGCAGTTCTTC
TRBV10-2,TRBJ1-3,-,CASSESAGLNRNTIYF,TGCGCCAGCAGTGAATCGGCAGGCCTTAACCGAAACACCATATATTTT
TRBV19,TRBJ2-3,-,CASTNFPADTQYF,TGTGCCAGTACCAATTTCCCGGCAGATACGCAGTATTTT
TRBV19,TRBJ2-6,-,CARVPPRAGANVLTF,TGTGCCAGAGTCCCTCCTCGAGCTGGGGCCAACGTCCTGACTTTC
TRBV4-2,TRBJ2-2,-,CASSQGQVYTGELFF,TGTGCCAGCAGCCAAGGACAGGTTTACACCGGGGAGCTGTTTTTT
TRBV5-6,TRBJ1-2,TRBD1,CASSPDRLYGYTF,TGTGCCAGCAGCCCGGACAGGCTCTATGGCTACACCTTC
TRBV7-2,TRBJ2-1,-,CASSLDSYGAYYNEQFF,TGTGCCAGCAGCTTAGATTCTTATGGAGCTTACTACAATGAGCAGTTCTTC
TRBV7-9,TRBJ2-7,-,CASSPLGGTYEQYF,TGTGCCAGCAGCCCCCTCGGCGGAACCTACGAGCAGTACTTC
TRBV29-1,TRBJ1-6,-,CSARDSYNSPLHF,TGCAGCGCCAGGGACTCCTATAATTCACCCCTCCACTTT
TRBV4-2,TRBJ2-5,TRBD2,CASSQVSGGAQETQYF,TGTGCCAGCAGCCAAGTTAGCGGGGGGGCACAAGAGACCCAGTACTTC
TRBV6-1,TRBJ1-5,-,CASRQDRWSNQPQHF,TGTGCCAGCAGGCAGGACAGATGGAGCAATCAGCCCCAGCATTTT
TRBV5-6,TRBJ2-6,TRBD1,CASSRTGGFGANVLTF,TGTGCCAGCAGCCGGACAGGGGGCTTCGGGGCCAACGTCCTGACTTTC
TRBV5-1,TRBJ2-3,TRBD2,CASRSTSGYSTDTQYF,TGCGCCAGCCGATCCACTAGCGGATATTCCACAGATACGCAGTATTTT
TRBV4-1,TRBJ1-1,-,CASSQDAGGTEAFF,TGCGCCAGCAGCCAAGATGCGGGGGGCACTGAAGCTTTCTTT
TRBV29-1,TRBJ2-5,TRBD2,CSVEWAGDTQETQYF,TGCAGCGTTGAATGGGCGGGAGATACCCAAGAGACCCAGTACTTC
TRBV19,TRBJ2-7,TRBD1,CASSMTTGAFYEQYF,TGTGCCAGTAGTATGACGACAGGGGCCTTCTACGAGCAGTACTTC